The 19 T cell receptor beta chains in this list originate from one sample, sequenced in a study of shared clonotypes between healthy human individuals. Data came from immunoSEQ multiplex PCR; TCRdb stores just in-frame clones and leaves some out. The table includes 2 million to 2.5 million clones, 85% to 95% detected once. Sequenced: naive CD4+ T cells from PBMCs. Subset denoted: CD45RA+ positively selected. The receptors derive from a man aged 18-30 years in good health. Some clones in this sample may be carry-over from other donors' samples.

This clone was counted once. This rearrangement joins TRBV27 to TRBJ2-6, with D possibly matching TRBD2 (6 bases). Trimming stripped 2 bases from V and 4 bases from J, with 12 bases between. Germline CDR1 MNHEY, CDR2 SMNVEV (reference sequence). There are 16 residues in the CDR3. CDR3 nucleotides: TGTGCCAGCAGTTTAGTCGGGGGAGTCGGGGCCAACGTCCTGACTTTC. Its translation is CASSLVGGVGANVLTF.

The CDR3 sequence is CASSYRALVVGTQYF. The CDR3 nucleotides are TGTGCCAGCAGCTACCGGGCCCTGGTCGTGGGTACGCAGTATTTT. The gene calls are TRBV7-2 and TRBJ2-3; D unresolved. Trimming left V 4 bases short and J 8 bases short, with 19 bases between. There are 15 residues in the CDR3. Germline values: CDR1 SGHTA, CDR2 FQGNSA.

Here the CDR3 reads CASSYADRAGYTF. CDR3 coding DNA: TGTGCCAGCAGTTACGCGGACAGGGCGGGCTACACCTTC. The chain recombines TRBV6-5 with TRBJ1-2; 8 bases line up with TRBD1. With 2 bases clipped from V and 8 bases from J, the junction kept 4 bases outside the gene matches. Germline V gene sequence: CDR1 MNHEY, CDR2 SVGAGI. This CDR3 is 13 amino acids long.

The CDR3 nucleotides read TGTGCCAGCACGCACTTGAACACTGAAGCTTTCTTT. Its protein is CASTHLNTEAFF. This chain links TRBV28 with TRBJ1-1, with unresolved D. In germline, CDR1 is MDHEN, CDR2 SYDVKM. V dropped 7 bases and J dropped 0 bases, with 6 bases sitting between them. The CDR3 consists of 12 residues.

The genes are TRBV5-1 and TRBJ1-4, with D maybe TRBD1 (6 bases). CDR3 size: 15 residues. V lost 0 bases, J lost 2 bases, and 8 bases lay in between. Looked up from germline, CDR1 is SGHRS and CDR2 is YFSETQ. The CDR3 nucleotides read TGCGCCAGCAGCTTGGGGAGGGGGACTAATGAAAAACTGTTTTTT. Residues: CASSLGRGTNEKLFF.

The rearrangement uses TRBV28 and TRBJ2-5; no firm D call. CDR3 length: 15 amino acids. The V end lost 5 bases, the J end lost 5 bases, and 18 bases lay between the germline ends. The germline V gene has CDR1 MDHEN and CDR2 SYDVKM. CDR3 bases: TGTGCCAGCAGTCTAGGCGGAGCCCTCTCCGAGACCCAGTACTTC. It codes for CASSLGGALSETQYF.

The chain recombines TRBV30 with TRBJ1-1; no reliable D call. This CDR3 is 18 amino acids long. Germline V gives CDR1 GTSNPN, CDR2 SVGIG (reference sequence). Trimming cost V 0 bases and J 4 bases, with 24 bases left between them. This CDR3 reads CAWSVHFRTPRWVTEAFF. CDR3 bases: TGTGCCTGGAGTGTCCATTTCCGGACTCCCCGTTGGGTCACTGAAGCTTTCTTT.

The chain uses TRBV18 and TRBJ2-1, with unresolved D. The germline CDR1 and CDR2 sequences are KGHSH and LQKENI. The V end was cut by 2 bases, the J end by 7 bases, with 9 bases between. The CDR3 consists of 13 residues. Written as DNA, the CDR3 is TGTGCCAGCTCACCATCGGTGCTGAATGAGCAGTTCTTC. Protein product: CASSPSVLNEQFF.

This clone came up once. This chain uses TRBV9 with TRBJ1-3; unclear D gene. The CDR3 spans 17 residues. The germline V gene has CDR1 SGDLS and CDR2 YYNGEE. Trimming removed 4 bases at V and 2 bases at J, with 19 bases between. The CDR3 loop reads CASSLTQTLSTGNTIYF. DNA for the CDR3: TGTGCCAGCAGCCTTACTCAGACCCTTTCAACTGGAAACACCATATATTTT.

This sequence joins TRBV28 and TRBJ2-3; the D gene is possibly TRBD2 (6 bases). Germline lookup yields CDR1 MDHEN and CDR2 SYDVKM. Trimming took 1 base from V and 2 from J, leaving 13 bases between them. This CDR3 region has 16 residues. The CDR3 sequence: CASSLSLAPVTDTQYF. In nucleotides, the CDR3 is TGTGCCAGCAGTTTATCGCTAGCGCCGGTCACAGATACGCAGTATTTT.

Comments on this clone: Other DNA sequences in the sample encode the same CDR3. The chain's CDR3 is CASSPDSNQPQHF. Here the CDR3 DNA reads TGTGCCAGCTCACCAGACAGCAATCAGCCCCAGCATTTT. The rearrangement joins TRBV18 to TRBJ1-5; no clear D. V was trimmed by 2 bases and J by 1 base, leaving 3 bases between them. Germline lookup yields CDR1 KGHSH and CDR2 LQKENI. The CDR3 has 13 residues.

The chain is built from TRBV6-6 and TRBJ1-5, with unresolved D. V was clipped by 6 bases and J by 4 bases, with 13 bases between them. This CDR3 contains 14 residues. Germline assignment: CDR1 MNHNY and CDR2 SVGAGI (reference sequence). The CDR3 DNA follows: TGTGCCAGCAGCAATAGACAAGTAAATCAGCCCCAGCATTTT. This sequence encodes CASSNRQVNQPQHF.

The chain combines TRBV4-3 with TRBJ2-7; TRBD2 matches 11 bases. The germline gives CDR1 LGHNA, CDR2 YSLEER. V was clipped by 0 bases and J by 3 bases; unmatched bases: 7. This CDR3 contains 17 residues. This CDR3 is CASSQDTSGGPFYEQYF. The CDR3 DNA reads TGCGCCAGCAGCCAAGATACTAGCGGGGGTCCCTTCTACGAGCAGTACTTC.

J is TRBJ1-3 and V is TRBV2; TRBD1 agrees at 9 bases. Trimming removed 8 bases from V and 4 bases from J; junction bases left unmatched: 6. Looked up from germline, CDR1 is SNHLY and CDR2 is FYNNEI. This CDR3 has 14 residues. CDR3 residues: CASARTGAGNTIYF. For the CDR3, the DNA is TGTGCCAGCGCGCGGACAGGGGCCGGAAACACCATATATTTT.

This rearrangement joins TRBV18 to TRBJ1-5; D gene uncertain. This CDR3 has 17 amino acids. Germline V lookup: CDR1 KGHSH, CDR2 LQKENI. Trimming took off 1 base at V and 0 bases at J, with 13 bases between the two ends. The CDR3 DNA reads TGTGCCAGCTCACCACAAGCGGGCCAATATAGCAATCAGCCCCAGCATTTT. Amino acid sequence: CASSPQAGQYSNQPQHF.

The V gene is TRBV7-9, the J gene TRBJ2-1; no clear D. The V and J ends lost 6 bases and 2 bases respectively, with 17 bases between them. The CDR3 loop spans 16 amino acids. CDR1 is SEHNR and CDR2 is FQNEAQ in the germline V gene (reference sequence). The CDR3 DNA follows: TGTGCCAGCAGTTCAATGGGCCCCCCTCCCTACAATGAGCAGTTCTTC. It translates to CASSSMGPPPYNEQFF.

The V gene is TRBV5-1, the J gene TRBJ2-1; TRBD2 matches 12 bases. CDR1 is SGHRS and CDR2 is YFSETQ in the germline V gene. J lost 3 bases, V lost 4 bases, and 5 bases had no gene match. CDR3 length: 16 residues. The DNA of the CDR3 is TGCGCCAGCAGCCTAGAGACTAGCGGGGGCTACAATGAGCAGTTCTTC. Amino acid sequence: CASSLETSGGYNEQFF.

The chain carries TRBV7-8 and TRBJ1-1; 8 nucleotides agree with TRBD1. Germline V gene data show CDR1 as SGHVS and CDR2 as FQNEAQ. V dropped 2 bases and J dropped 0; count of bases not matched to a gene: 11. This CDR3 is built from 18 residues. The CDR3 reads CASSLKQSRTGLNTEAFF. The CDR3 DNA is TGTGCCAGCAGCTTAAAGCAATCCAGGACAGGGTTGAACACTGAAGCTTTCTTT.

V gene TRBV28 combines with J gene TRBJ1-2, with 7 bases fitting TRBD1. CDR1 and CDR2 from the germline V gene are MDHEN and SYDVKM. Trimming removed 5 bases from V and 8 bases from J; junction bases left unmatched: 14. The CDR3 has 15 amino acids. CDR3 sequence reads: CASSLPGQDQEGYTF. The CDR3 DNA reads as TGTGCCAGCAGTCTGCCCGGACAGGACCAGGAGGGCTACACCTTC.